A selection of T cell receptor beta chains follows, all from one sample in a study of cytomegalovirus exposure and HLA in healthy donors. TCRdb's table, derived via immunoSEQ multiplex PCR, lists solely in-frame clones and lacks some. The sample yields 99,000 or so clones, roughly 79% seen once. The material sequenced was PBMCs. These receptors all come from a man aged 55-75 years in good health and CMV-seropositive. The CDR3 runs from the conserved cysteine through the conserved F or W. A D gene is named only where the DNA matches it firmly. Only part of the rows carry a size: once, few, many, or a class if the clone is expanded.

v_gene	d_gene	abundance	j_gene	CDR3nt	CDR3aa
TRBV29-1	TRBD1	.	TRBJ1-2	TGCAGCGTGGGGATTGGGGACCCGGGACAGGGAATTTTCCACTATGGCTACACCTTC	CSVGIGDPGQGIFHYGYTF
TRBV27	.	.	TRBJ2-7	TGTGCCAGCAGGGAGGTAGCAGGGGCTCGCTCCTACGAGCAGTACTTC	CASREVAGARSYEQYF
TRBV5-1	.	.	TRBJ1-1	TGCGCCAGCAGCCTAGACACCACAGGTCCATACACTGAAGCTTTCTTT	CASSLDTTGPYTEAFF
TRBV6-6	TRBD1	.	TRBJ1-2	TGTGCCACCGATCCGGGACAGGAATATGGCTACACCTTC	CATDPGQEYGYTF
TRBV5-1	.	.	TRBJ2-5	TGCGCCAGCAGCTTGGCCGGGGGGCGAGAGACCCAGTACTTC	CASSLAGGRETQYF
TRBV7-9	.	.	TRBJ1-6	TGTGCCAGCAGCTTGGAGGGTGATAATTCACCCCTCCACTTT	CASSLEGDNSPLHF
TRBV30	TRBD2	once	TRBJ2-1	TGTGCCTACCGACTAGCGGGGGGGGGTGAGCAGTTCTTC	CAYRLAGGGEQFF
TRBV28	TRBD1	.	TRBJ1-5	TGTGCCAGCAGTCCCACAGGGGACCCCCAGCATTTT	CASSPTGDPQHF
TRBV5-4	TRBD1	.	TRBJ2-7	TGTGCCAGCAGCTTCGACAGGGGGGGCTCCTACGAGCAGTACTTC	CASSFDRGGSYEQYF
TRBV4-3	.	.	TRBJ1-2	TGCGCCAGCAGCCTAGAAATTGGATCGGGTGGCTACACCTTC	CASSLEIGSGGYTF
TRBV7-2	.	.	TRBJ1-5	TGTGCCAGCAGCGAGAATAGCAATCAGCCCCAGCATTTT	CASSENSNQPQHF
TRBV7-2	.	.	TRBJ2-2	TGTGCCAGCAGCGCCCGAGGGTCCTTCAGTACCGGGGAGCTGTTTTTT	CASSARGSFSTGELFF
TRBV30	.	.	TRBJ1-6	TGTGCCTGGTGCCAGCGGGATAATTCACCCCTCCACTTT	CAWCQRDNSPLHF
TRBV28	TRBD1	.	TRBJ2-5	TGTGCCAGCAGTCCTGGGGACAGGGTCCAAGAGACCCAGTACTTC	CASSPGDRVQETQYF